In its sample, the clone carrying this T cell receptor beta chain was seen a few times. The sample belongs to a study of blood T cells in healthy people across ages. As for the study in general: Template-switching capture recovered about one barcoded beta molecule per two T cells.

The CDR3 has 15 amino acids. Trimming cost V 0 bases and J 11 bases; bases outside gene matches: 8. Germline loops: CDR1 MGHRA, CDR2 YSYEKL. Combining a sample-barcoded 5' primer with a J-beta primer mix, a second PCR ran for roughly 6 to 12 cycles. TCRdb used MiXCR to reprocess the 5' RACE reads, holding one entry per CDR3 protein. This table holds roughly 730,000 distinct CDR3 sequences, roughly three fifths found once. Researchers isolated at least 6 million PBMCs per sample. The V and J genes are TRBV4-1 and TRBJ2-1, with 9 bases that match TRBD1. Sequencing used blood. This sequence originates from a man aged 35-49 years in good health. CDR3 loop: CASSQDPGQGIKQFF. Here the CDR3 DNA reads TGCGCCAGCAGCCAAGATCCGGGACAGGGCATAAAGCAGTTCTTC.